The source of this TCR beta chain is a study of early T cells in non-severe SARS-CoV-2 infection. The TCR library protocol was used to attach unique molecular identifiers. These identifiers were attached to individual cDNA molecules. TCRdb re-called the 5' RACE reads with MiXCR, one entry per CDR3 protein. The sample consists of some 91,000 distinct CDR3 sequences, more than 9.5% of them appearing once. This clonotype has a count of ten or more. V dropped 0 bases and J dropped 4 bases, with 12 bases sitting between them. The CDR3 extends over 15 amino acids. Germline V gene data show CDR1 as SGDLS and CDR2 as YYNGEE.

This receptor was obtained from an adult who was a healthcare worker with PCR-confirmed SARS-CoV-2 infection or an uninfected control (not recorded which). Sequenced here: whole blood, sampled at baseline. The rearrangement joins TRBV9 to TRBJ2-3; the D call may be TRBD1 or TRBD2 (5 bases each). Here the CDR3 reads CASSVDGTPADTQYF. In DNA form, the CDR3 reads TGTGCCAGCAGCGTAGACGGGACCCCGGCAGATACGCAGTATTTT.